This TCR beta chain emerged from a study of cytomegalovirus exposure and HLA in healthy donors (dated by TCRdb to 2016 to 2017). A note on the overall study: In an earlier analysis of 587 of the donors, 250 to 300 Gb of sequence data and 90 million to 120 million unique TCR beta sequences from 150 million to 200 million T cells were reported. Because of strong linkage in the cohort, four to six DR-DQ haplotypes were treated as single units for association and clustering. Every repertoire in the discovery cohort had been generated on one and the same sequencing platform. In an earlier analysis of over 550 of the donors, high-throughput TCR beta sequencing was used to judge whether each TCR beta V gene segment behaved as functional or pseudogenic. Among the roughly 430 genotyped donors, around 81% belonged to the genetic ancestry cluster associated with self-reported Caucasian donors. Alongside the repertoire data, information on donor age, sex, ethnicity and CMV serostatus was compiled. An early release that covered several hundred HLA-typed donors contained around 330 gigabases of sequencing data and 65 million to 100 million unique TCR sequences. Among a few hundred genotyped donors of the cohort, an average of roughly 240,000 unique TCR beta nucleotide sequences were sequenced per donor, 15% to 20% of them non-productive. The T cell repertoires of 666 subjects were profiled by immunosequencing and related to cytomegalovirus serostatus. A later genetic analysis took genome-wide SNP genotypes for about three fifths of the 666 donors and used that subset as a discovery cohort. To predict cytomegalovirus infection status, the study brought together high-throughput TCR immunosequencing, statistical association of individual TCRs with disease status, and machine learning. HLA typing covered class I and class II loci at four-digit resolution. A later analysis re-analyzed previously published TCR beta repertoires from hundreds of donors and added high-resolution HLA genotyping to study TCR occurrence patterns. In addition to the first cohort of 666 subjects, a separate validation cohort of 100 to 150 different subjects was used. Rather than using new phenotypic data, the later analysis identified candidate immune exposures from TCR beta sequences and from how often those sequences occurred across donors. The number of donors typed differed by locus, with about 620-630 for A, B, C, DRB1 and DQB1, about 500 for DQA1, 600 to 610 for DPA1, and roughly 450 for DPB1. The study was designed to test whether signatures of past pathogen exposure could be identified by cataloging public T cell receptors.

Results and caveats for the whole study, not just this receptor: A later analysis found that most CMV-associated TCR beta chains appeared HLA-restricted, with HLA associations seemingly driven largely by CMV exposure. In a later analysis, several top co-occurrence clusters were reported to appear linked to parvovirus B19, influenza, CMV and Epstein-Barr virus. A further reported finding was that TCR beta sequences accurately predicted the HLA-A and HLA-B alleles for most subjects in the first cohort. Some IMGT-functional V segments, including TRBV6-2 and TRBV6-3, could not be distinguished by the 87-base-pair reads and were therefore excluded. The authors suggested that the approach could potentially be extended to other disease states and immunological phenotypes. A few of the identified cytomegalovirus-associated TCR beta chains were confirmed in vitro to be specific for cytomegalovirus antigens. Because counts were too low, roughly 18 rarely observed V segments, including chromosome 9 orphons, were left out of the earlier analysis of several hundred of the donors. When HLA alleles, especially DR and DQ, strongly co-occurred, TCR associations were difficult to assign to individual alleles. In a later analysis, TCR association rates were found to vary across HLA loci, with the most associated TCRs seen for DRB1 alleles and the fewest for HLA-C alleles. A cluster of highly shared sequence variants was judged likely to represent a technical artifact of the sequencing pipeline. Presence/absence analyses assumed roughly uniform sequencing depth across donors, an assumption that may not hold. The only immune exposure information available for the cohort was CMV serostatus. In a later analysis, about 16,000 TCR beta sequences were associated with specific HLA alleles at a false discovery rate of 0.05. In a later analysis, HLA-associated TCR beta chains showed more clonal expansion and lower generation probabilities than non-associated chains that were equally common. According to a later genetic analysis, donors in an Asian-associated ancestry cluster had fewer N-insertions in productive TCRs than the roughly 700-donor mean. Across donors, most TCR sequences were observed very rarely, whereas some public TCRs were present in many individuals. Linkage disequilibrium might explain the correlated functional status among segregating V segments, but an unknown experimental factor could not be ruled out. This cohort had only TCR beta chains sequenced, and the lack of alpha or paired-chain data limited which features could be detected. The classifier was reported to diagnose cytomegalovirus status with high specificity and sensitivity in both the original cohort and the validation cohort. Because HLA typing was unavailable for some donors at each locus, only the typed subset was used in association tests. An earlier analysis of approximately 540 of the donors showed that most TCR beta V segments appeared in productive rearrangements either about 90% or about 30% of the time, which broadly matched IMGT annotations. A total of about 180 TCR beta chains were listed by the study as associated with cytomegalovirus. An association between a missense DCLRE1C variant and V-gene and J-gene trimming of TCR beta chains was found in a later genetic analysis and replicated in an independent cohort.

The cohort comprised hundreds of healthy bone marrow donors. All cohort members were sampled while nominally healthy, although unrecorded immune exposures were likely present. The donor tested CMV seronegative and was one of the 352 seronegative cohort members. Every donor gave a peripheral blood sample, and the peripheral blood mononuclear cells from that sample were used for TCR beta sequencing. The Qiagen DNeasy Blood Extraction Kit was used to extract genomic DNA from the blood cell samples. Library preparation was by the immunoSEQ multiplex PCR assay. The multiplex PCR relied on a mix of 60 forward primers for TCR Vbeta segments and 13 reverse primers for TCR Jbeta segments. Amplification of the CDR3 region of rearranged TCR beta genes was performed with a multiplex PCR assay on genomic DNA. The amplified TCR beta libraries were sequenced on the Illumina HiSeq System as 87-base-pair reads. On the study's bioinformatics: In a later analysis, tens of millions of unique TCR beta chains were counted across the 690 or so repertoires, and roughly 11 million of these chains were shared by at least two donors. To remove PCR and sequencing errors, raw reads were error-corrected and collapsed into unique sequences using a nearest-neighbor algorithm that merged closely related sequences. Alignment of CDR3 sequences to IMGT reference sequences was used to assign V, D and J gene segments. For a sequence to be retained, a match of at least six nucleotides to both a V gene segment and a J gene segment was required. Rearrangements were classified as productive when the CDR3 lacked stop codons and remained in frame with V and J, and all other rearrangements were classified as non-productive. Following IMGT convention, CDR3 was defined as the stretch from the second conserved V-encoded cysteine up to the conserved J-encoded phenylalanine. Sequences without an unambiguous match to a single V gene segment were excluded from the earlier analysis of about 600 of the donors. In an earlier analysis of 587 of the donors, V segments were called functional above 56.7% productive rearrangements and were called segregating when the between-donor standard deviation exceeded 5%. A statistical classification framework was built to diagnose cytomegalovirus status from the catalog of TCR beta chain sequences. V and J gene assignment, in a later analysis, came from comparing TCR nucleotide sequences with IMGT/GENE-DB human TR gene sequences. In a later analysis, CDR3 sequences and most-parsimonious VDJ recombination scenarios were assigned using the TCRdist pipeline. In a later analysis, every TCR beta chain was defined by the combination of its CDR3 amino acid sequence and its V-gene family, and reads without a unique V-gene family were dropped. As a way to deal with suspected cross-contamination and a sequencing artifact, a later analysis dropped more than 500 nucleotide sequences that were highly shared and had low generation probability. In a later analysis, a clonal expansion index for each public chain was calculated from normalized within-repertoire ranks of inferred template counts. A later analysis computed generation probabilities with a VDJ recombination model fitted to out-of-frame rearrangements, and checked the results against IGoR. In a later analysis, hypergeometric tests were used to score TCR-TCR, TCR-HLA and TCR-CMV co-occurrence, with a repertoire-size bias correction applied to TCR pairs. In a later analysis, false discovery rates were estimated by permuting HLA or CMV assignments 20 times. A later analysis grouped co-occurring TCRs with DBSCAN, adding TCRdist sequence similarity when clustering within HLA-allele-positive subsets. Repertoires with fewer than 30,000 or more than 120,000 public chains were left out of co-occurrence clustering, as were five repertoires with anomalous nucleotide sharing. Entries here come from immuneACCESS through TCRdb and include only in-frame sequences with V and J called. Some clones fail to appear in such tables; in the studies checked, an unresolved V gene covers under half of the shortfall, and the cause of the remainder is unknown. V, J and clone size reflect that table, while D and trimming were determined from the DNA. The sample records roughly 150,000 clones, approximately 80% of which are singletons. The ten largest clones take up approximately 1.3% of the sample.

CDR1 and CDR2 (LNHNV, YYDKDF) derive from the germline V gene (reference sequence). The germline V end is reduced by 1 base and the J end by 9 bases; junction bases left unmatched: 10. From its cysteine to its phenylalanine, the CDR3 spans 15 amino acids. The kept DNA is CDR3 alone, 45 bases in frame from the first base. To note about this clone: There is no known antigen for this receptor. Per-nucleotide qualities are absent, and no much larger clonotype sits a single base away.

The sequence joins TRBV15 to TRBJ1-2, and TRBD1 matches 8 of the central bases. The sequenced sample consisted of PBMCs. The TCR comes from a boy aged 2 to 10 in good health and CMV-seronegative. The CDR3 protein: CATSRGVTGGDRYTF. The DNA sequence is as follows: TGTGCCACCAGCAGAGGTGTAACAGGGGGGGATCGCTACACCTTC.